The 21 T cell receptor beta chains presented below share a single source sample, sequenced in a study of Tregs in tolerant kidney transplant recipients. Libraries were prepared by immunoSEQ multiplex PCR; TCRdb keeps only in-frame clonotypes and omits some of them. The data show fewer than 20,000 clones, roughly 82% seen once. The sequenced material came from Tregs from blood. These receptors all come from a human donor in good health.

This chain connects TRBV15 to TRBJ2-2, with 13 bases identical to TRBD2. Germline V CDR1 and CDR2: LNHNV, YYDKDF (reference sequence). CDR3 length: 17 residues. The ends lost 4 bases at V and 6 bases at J; junction bases unmatched: 8. The chain's CDR3 is CATSTGLAGEMAGELFF. The DNA for the CDR3 is TGTGCCACCAGCACTGGACTAGCGGGAGAAATGGCCGGGGAGCTGTTTTTT.

V is TRBV6-6 and J is TRBJ2-2; D not certain. CDR1 is MNHNY, CDR2 SVGAGI, per germline (reference sequence). The V end lost 4 bases, the J end lost 7 bases, and 7 bases lay between the germline ends. The length of the CDR3 is 12 residues. CDR3 protein: CASSFPGGELFF. The CDR3 DNA is TGTGCCAGCAGTTTCCCGGGCGGGGAGCTGTTTTTT.

This clone was recorded once. V and J are TRBV7-2 and TRBJ1-1; D not resolved. Germline V gives CDR1 SGHTA, CDR2 FQGNSA. The CDR3 is 13 residues long. V lost 4 bases to trimming and J lost 5 bases, with 11 bases between them. CDR3 residues: CASSSGPGTEAFF. The CDR3 DNA reads as TGTGCCAGCAGCTCCGGGCCGGGGACTGAAGCTTTCTTT.

The chain links TRBV5-1 to TRBJ2-7; possible D gene TRBD2, 5 bases. Trimming removed 0 bases at V and 0 bases at J, with 16 bases between. Germline assignment: CDR1 SGHRS and CDR2 YFSETQ. This CDR3 is built from 17 residues. The CDR3 spells CASSLGIRRDSSYEQYF. The DNA for the CDR3 is TGCGCCAGCAGCTTGGGCATCCGCCGGGATAGCTCCTACGAGCAGTACTTC.

The chain carries TRBV7-3 and TRBJ2-5; D gene uncertain. Trimming removed 1 base from V and 4 bases from J, with 7 bases in between. Germline V gives CDR1 SGHTA, CDR2 FQGTGA. This CDR3 is 13 amino acids long. CDR3 nucleotides: TGTGCCAGCAGCTTAATAGCCGGAGAGACCCAGTACTTC. Protein product: CASSLIAGETQYF.

The chain combines TRBV6-5 with TRBJ1-2, with a possible D match to TRBD1 (5 bases). V was pared by 5 bases and J by 6 bases, with 10 bases between. The CDR3 sequence is 12 residues long. Germline CDR1 reads MNHEY; CDR2 reads SVGAGI. CDR3 coding DNA: TGTGCCAGCAGTCCCCGGGGGAATGGCTACACCTTC. Translated, it gives CASSPRGNGYTF.

The chain employs TRBV6-5 and TRBJ2-5, with a possible D match to TRBD1 (7 bases). This CDR3 comprises 15 residues. V was cut by 8 bases and J by 5 bases, with 21 bases left in between. CDR1 is MNHEY, CDR2 SVGAGI, per germline. The CDR3 DNA reads as TGTGCCAGCGGTTGGCAGGGGGGATCTAGGGAGACCCAGTACTTC. Protein: CASGWQGGSRETQYF.

The sample holds one count of this clone. This chain links TRBV6-6 with TRBJ2-1; possible D gene TRBD2, 6 bases. The V end lost 0 bases, the J end lost 15 bases, and 18 bases lay between the germline ends. Per germline, CDR1 MNHNY and CDR2 SVGAGI (reference sequence). This CDR3 region has 14 residues. This CDR3 is CASSYSIAGNRWFF. CDR3 bases: TGTGCCAGCAGTTACTCGATTGCGGGGAATAGGTGGTTCTTC.

This clone was seen a few times. The gene calls are TRBV28 and TRBJ1-6; D may be TRBD1 (5 bases). Per germline, CDR1 MDHEN and CDR2 SYDVKM. The ends were cut back, 4 bases at V and 5 bases at J, with 9 bases in the middle. The CDR3 has 14 residues. The CDR3: CASSSGGDNSPLHF. The CDR3 DNA reads TGTGCCAGCAGTTCTGGAGGGGATAATTCACCCCTCCACTTT.

The rearrangement joins TRBV9 to TRBJ2-3; TRBD2 agrees at 9 bases. The CDR3 sequence is 18 residues long. With 3 bases clipped from V and 6 bases from J, the junction kept 17 bases outside the gene matches. Germline-derived CDR1 and CDR2 are SGDLS and YYNGEE. The CDR3: CASSATAGLAGRGDTQYF. The CDR3 bases are TGTGCCAGCAGCGCCACCGCCGGGCTAGCGGGGCGTGGTGATACGCAGTATTTT.

This CDR3 reads CASGTGLRSPLHF. The CDR3 coding sequence is TGTGCCAGCGGGACAGGTTTGAGGTCACCCCTCCACTTT. The V gene is TRBV7-9, the J gene TRBJ1-6, with TRBD1 identical over 8 bases. Germline lookup yields CDR1 SEHNR and CDR2 FQNEAQ (reference sequence). This CDR3 comprises 13 residues. J lost 10 bases, V lost 8 bases, and 7 bases had no gene match.

The chain carries TRBV7-8 and TRBJ2-3; 8 bases line up with TRBD2. The length of the CDR3 is 16 residues. V lost 5 bases and J lost 5; bases outside the gene matches: 12. In germline, CDR1 is SGHVS, CDR2 FQNEAQ. This chain's CDR3 is CASSTRTGTRIDTQYF. The CDR3 bases are TGTGCCAGCAGCACGCGGACCGGGACTAGGATAGATACGCAGTATTTT.

The chain recombines TRBV5-5 with TRBJ2-6; D is unresolved. V dropped 2 bases and J dropped 3 bases, with 6 bases sitting between them. The CDR3 consists of 14 residues. In germline, CDR1 is SGHKS, CDR2 YYEKEE (reference sequence). DNA for the CDR3: TGTGCCAGCAGCTTAATTCTTGGGGCCAACGTCCTGACTTTC. The encoded protein is CASSLILGANVLTF.

V is TRBV10-3 and J is TRBJ1-5; TRBD1 is a possible D gene (5 bases). The germline V and J ends were trimmed by 0 bases and 11 bases, with 17 bases remaining between them. This CDR3 is 15 amino acids long. Per germline, CDR1 ENHRY and CDR2 SYGVKD. For the CDR3, the DNA is TGTGCCATCAGTGAGTCCTTGGGGCCCCGAGGGACCCAGCATTTT. Amino acids: CAISESLGPRGTQHF.

The rearrangement links TRBV7-8 to TRBJ1-2, with D perhaps matching TRBD1 (5 bases). The CDR3 spans 16 residues. Germline V gene lookup returns CDR1 SGHVS and CDR2 FQNEAQ. V lost 2 bases and J 0 bases, leaving 13 bases between the germline ends. The CDR3 sequence: CASSLRLPGTNYGYTF. CDR3 DNA: TGTGCCAGCAGCTTAAGACTCCCAGGGACTAACTATGGCTACACCTTC.

V and J are TRBV5-1 and TRBJ1-5; 7 nucleotides align to TRBD1. This CDR3 spans 14 amino acids. Per germline, CDR1 SGHRS and CDR2 YFSETQ. J was trimmed by 6 bases and V by 3 bases; bases with no gene match: 6. This CDR3 reads CASSYTGEGQPQHF. The CDR3 DNA is TGCGCCAGCAGCTACACAGGGGAAGGTCAGCCCCAGCATTTT.

With respect to this clone: The sample carries other DNA sequences with the same CDR3. This rearrangement joins TRBV5-1 to TRBJ1-3, with unresolved D. The ends were cut back, 0 bases at V and 0 bases at J, with 1 base in the middle. Germline V gene lookup returns CDR1 SGHRS and CDR2 YFSETQ. The CDR3 runs 13 residues. CDR3 coding DNA: TGCGCCAGCAGCTTGGGCTCTGGAAACACCATATATTTT. As protein: CASSLGSGNTIYF.

The chain carries TRBV29-1 and TRBJ2-1, with 14 bases that match TRBD2. CDR3 length: 14 residues. Germline assignment: CDR1 SQVTM and CDR2 ANQGSEA. The trim removed 6 bases at V and 6 bases at J, leaving 4 bases unmatched. In DNA form, the CDR3 reads TGCAGCGTGGGAGGACTAGCGGGGGGCAATGAGCAGTTCTTC. Protein sequence: CSVGGLAGGNEQFF.

The rearrangement joins TRBV18 to TRBJ2-1; a possible D gene is TRBD2 (6 bases). This CDR3 comprises 14 residues. Deletions cut 0 bases from V and 9 bases from J, with 12 bases between. CDR1 and CDR2 (germline): KGHSH, LQKENI. The CDR3, as DNA: TGTGCCAGCTCACCACCTCTAGCGCTCGCTGAGCAGTTCTTC. The encoded protein is CASSPPLALAEQFF.

This chain uses TRBV11-2 with TRBJ2-1, with D perhaps matching TRBD1 or TRBD2 (5 bases each). Germline V CDR1 and CDR2: SGHAT, FQNNGV. The length of the CDR3 is 15 residues. Trimming took off 0 bases at V and 2 bases at J, with 8 bases between the two ends. The CDR3 sequence: CASSLDLGAYNEQFF. CDR3 nucleotide sequence: TGTGCCAGCAGCTTAGATCTGGGGGCCTACAATGAGCAGTTCTTC.

Regarding this clone: The junction differs from germline at one of its ends, possibly a read error. The rearrangement uses TRBV29-1 and TRBJ2-5, with D tentatively TRBD2 (7 bases). There are 13 residues in the CDR3. CDR1 is SQVTM and CDR2 is ANQGSEA in the germline V gene. The CDR3 here is CSVVPGGQVTQYF. CDR3 DNA sequence: TGCAGCGTTGTTCCCGGGGGGCAAGTGACCCAGTACTTC.